These T cell receptor beta chains were read from a single sample in a study of cytomegalovirus exposure and HLA in healthy donors. Assay: immunoSEQ multiplex PCR; the TCRdb copy retains only in-frame clones and omits some. The sample has over 85,000 clones; around 87% are singletons. Sample: PBMCs. These receptors came from a man aged 35 to 55 in good health and CMV-seronegative. The CDR3 runs from the conserved cysteine through the conserved F or W. Fields, in order: CDR3 length, J gene, D gene, V gene, clone size, CDR3 protein, CDR3 DNA. A D gene is named only where the DNA matches it firmly. Clone sizes are given selectively: once, few, many, or a class where the clone is expanded.

length: 12
J: TRBJ1-1
D: -
V: TRBV30
size: once
CDR3: CAWSPGTREAFF
DNA: TGTGCCTGGAGTCCCGGGACAAGAGAAGCTTTCTTT

length: 16
J: TRBJ2-1
D: TRBD2
V: TRBV5-6
size: -
CDR3: CASSLPTSGAYNEQFF
DNA: TGTGCCAGCAGCCTCCCCACTAGCGGGGCCTACAATGAGCAGTTCTTC

length: 16
J: TRBJ2-5
D: TRBD2
V: TRBV5-1
size: -
CDR3: CASSLGASGGLETQYF
DNA: TGCGCCAGCAGCTTGGGCGCTAGCGGGGGGTTGGAGACCCAGTACTTC

length: 14
J: TRBJ1-2
D: -
V: TRBV10-3
size: -
CDR3: CAISWGGGLEGYTF
DNA: TGTGCCATCAGTTGGGGGGGTGGGCTGGAAGGCTACACCTTC

length: 15
J: TRBJ1-1
D: TRBD1
V: TRBV5-4
size: -
CDR3: CASSPSQGVGTEAFF
DNA: TGTGCCAGCAGCCCTTCACAGGGGGTGGGAACTGAAGCTTTCTTT

length: 17
J: TRBJ2-5
D: -
V: TRBV7-8
size: -
CDR3: CASSLGGKTKRKETQYF
DNA: TGTGCCAGCAGCTTAGGAGGAAAGACCAAGAGAAAAGAGACCCAGTACTTC

length: 14
J: TRBJ1-6
D: -
V: TRBV28
size: -
CDR3: CASNSWGDNSPLHF
DNA: TGTGCCAGCAATTCCTGGGGAGATAATTCACCCCTCCACTTT

length: 19
J: TRBJ2-3
D: TRBD2
V: TRBV4-2
size: -
CDR3: CASSAPRRGGGSGTDTQYF
DNA: TGTGCCAGCAGCGCCCCTCGGCGGGGGGGCGGTTCAGGCACAGATACGCAGTATTTT

length: 11
J: TRBJ1-2
D: -
V: TRBV20-1
size: -
CDR3: CSARSGDGYTF
DNA: TGCAGTGCTAGATCAGGGGATGGCTACACCTTC

length: 16
J: TRBJ2-2
D: TRBD2
V: TRBV11-2
size: -
CDR3: CASSLLAGANTGELFF
DNA: TGTGCCAGCAGCTTACTAGCGGGGGCGAACACCGGGGAGCTGTTTTTT

length: 14
J: TRBJ1-6
D: TRBD1
V: TRBV2
size: few
CDR3: CAGADRGYNSPLHF
DNA: TGTGCCGGGGCCGACAGGGGCTATAATTCACCCCTCCACTTT

length: 15
J: TRBJ2-7
D: -
V: TRBV5-6
size: once
CDR3: CASSINRGGVDEQYF
DNA: TGTGCCAGCAGCATCAACAGGGGGGGAGTGGACGAGCAGTACTTC

length: 15
J: TRBJ2-7
D: TRBD1
V: TRBV6-5
size: once
CDR3: CASSSRTGPSYEQYF
DNA: TGTGCCAGCAGCTCCCGGACAGGGCCTTCCTACGAGCAGTACTTC

length: 13
J: TRBJ2-1
D: -
V: TRBV6-5
size: once
CDR3: CASSPELAFEQFF
DNA: TGTGCCAGCAGCCCGGAATTAGCATTTGAGCAGTTCTTC

length: 16
J: TRBJ1-1
D: TRBD1
V: TRBV28
size: -
CDR3: CASSFGTGVLNTEAFF
DNA: TGTGCCAGCAGTTTTGGGACAGGGGTTCTTAACACTGAAGCTTTCTTT

length: 13
J: TRBJ1-2
D: -
V: TRBV28
size: -
CDR3: CASSLWGVDGYTF
DNA: TGTGCCAGCAGTTTGTGGGGAGTCGATGGCTACACCTTC

length: 15
J: TRBJ1-6
D: -
V: TRBV5-1
size: -
CDR3: CASSLGTGVASPLHF
DNA: TGCGCCAGCAGCTTGGGTACAGGCGTCGCTTCACCCCTCCACTTT

length: 15
J: TRBJ1-5
D: -
V: TRBV2
size: -
CDR3: CASSEGASSAQPQHF
DNA: TGTGCCAGCAGTGAAGGGGCCTCTTCCGCTCAGCCCCAGCATTTT

length: 18
J: TRBJ2-6
D: TRBD1
V: TRBV5-1
size: few
CDR3: CASSLGDRASTGANVLTF
DNA: TGCGCCAGCAGCTTAGGGGACAGGGCGTCTACTGGGGCCAACGTCCTGACTTTC

length: 14
J: TRBJ1-6
D: -
V: TRBV14
size: -
CDR3: CASSQGPGASPLHF
DNA: TGTGCCAGCAGCCAAGGGCCAGGGGCTTCACCCCTCCACTTT

length: 12
J: TRBJ2-5
D: -
V: TRBV29-1
size: -
CDR3: CSVVVGLETQYF
DNA: TGCAGCGTTGTAGTGGGGCTAGAGACCCAGTACTTC

length: 18
J: TRBJ2-5
D: -
V: TRBV28
size: -
CDR3: CASSLGPADRKGGETQYF
DNA: TGTGCCAGCAGTCTCGGACCAGCGGACAGAAAGGGGGGGGAGACCCAGTACTTC

length: 14
J: TRBJ1-1
D: TRBD1
V: TRBV7-2
size: -
CDR3: CASSLARGRTEAFF
DNA: TGTGCCAGCAGCTTAGCCAGGGGGCGCACTGAAGCTTTCTTT

length: 13
J: TRBJ2-1
D: -
V: TRBV28
size: -
CDR3: CASSSLPSLEQFF
DNA: TGTGCCAGCAGTTCTCTCCCCTCCCTGGAGCAGTTCTTC

length: 15
J: TRBJ2-1
D: TRBD2
V: TRBV10-3
size: -
CDR3: CAIRDSGGTYNEQFF
DNA: TGTGCCATCAGGGATAGCGGGGGGACTTACAATGAGCAGTTCTTC

length: 16
J: TRBJ1-1
D: -
V: TRBV10-3
size: once
CDR3: CAISEFGSGAATEAFF
DNA: TGTGCCATCAGTGAGTTCGGGTCCGGTGCAGCCACTGAAGCTTTCTTT

length: 14
J: TRBJ1-4
D: -
V: TRBV29-1
size: -
CDR3: CSVEGGATNEKLFF
DNA: TGCAGCGTTGAAGGCGGTGCAACTAATGAAAAACTGTTTTTT

length: 14
J: TRBJ2-2
D: -
V: TRBV5-1
size: -
CDR3: CASSLYSPTEELFF
DNA: TGCGCCAGCAGCTTGTACAGCCCCACGGAGGAGCTGTTTTTT

length: 15
J: TRBJ2-1
D: TRBD2
V: TRBV5-4
size: once
CDR3: CASSLPSGGANEQFF
DNA: TGTGCCAGCAGCTTGCCTAGCGGGGGGGCCAATGAGCAGTTCTTC

length: 13
J: TRBJ1-1
D: -
V: TRBV29-1
size: -
CDR3: CSVERELNTEAFF
DNA: TGCAGCGTTGAACGGGAGTTGAACACTGAAGCTTTCTTT

length: 17
J: TRBJ2-2
D: -
V: TRBV9
size: -
CDR3: CASSGQNYRVNTGELFF
DNA: TGTGCCAGCAGCGGACAAAACTACAGGGTAAACACCGGGGAGCTGTTTTTT

length: 14
J: TRBJ2-5
D: TRBD2
V: TRBV27
size: few
CDR3: CASSLSTSRKTQYF
DNA: TGTGCCAGCAGTTTATCGACTAGCAGGAAGACCCAGTACTTC

length: 13
J: TRBJ2-1
D: TRBD2
V: TRBV28
size: -
CDR3: CAILAGEYNEQFF
DNA: TGTGCCATCCTAGCGGGGGAGTACAATGAGCAGTTCTTC

length: 13
J: TRBJ1-1
D: TRBD1
V: TRBV9
size: -
CDR3: CASRRQGSTEAFF
DNA: TGTGCCAGCAGACGACAGGGGAGCACTGAAGCTTTCTTT

length: 18
J: TRBJ2-1
D: TRBD1
V: TRBV9
size: -
CDR3: CASSVGGTGTSPANEQFF
DNA: TGTGCCAGCAGCGTAGGAGGGACAGGGACCAGTCCGGCCAATGAGCAGTTCTTC

length: 18
J: TRBJ2-1
D: -
V: TRBV7-9
size: -
CDR3: CASSLGSGSQGSYNEQFF
DNA: TGTGCCAGCAGCTTAGGTTCCGGCTCGCAGGGTTCCTACAATGAGCAGTTCTTC

length: 14
J: TRBJ2-2
D: -
V: TRBV11-2
size: -
CDR3: CASSQQGPTGELFF
DNA: TGTGCCAGCAGCCAACAGGGACCCACCGGGGAGCTGTTTTTT

length: 15
J: TRBJ1-5
D: TRBD1
V: TRBV27
size: -
CDR3: CASSSQTGEKRSQHF
DNA: TGTGCCAGCAGTTCTCAGACAGGGGAAAAAAGGAGCCAGCATTTT

length: 15
J: TRBJ1-5
D: TRBD1
V: TRBV2
size: -
CDR3: CASSAEGASNQPQHF
DNA: TGTGCCAGCAGTGCTGAGGGGGCGAGCAATCAGCCCCAGCATTTT

length: 15
J: TRBJ1-5
D: -
V: TRBV18
size: -
CDR3: CASSENEGVNQPQHF
DNA: TGTGCCAGCTCCGAAAATGAGGGAGTGAATCAGCCCCAGCATTTT